This T cell receptor beta chain comes out of a study of T cell responses to AZD1222 COVID-19 vaccine (dated by TCRdb to the early 2020s). Regarding the complete study: TCR sequencing was performed for roughly 240 trial participants, of whom around 200 were given two doses of AZD1222 and 26 were given two doses of MenACWY control vaccine. Trial participants were enrolled into age subgroups of 18-55, 56-69 and 70-plus years, which contained approximately 150, 30 and 60 TCR-sequenced participants, respectively. The full study reports these points: Epitopes outside the regions mutated in the B.1.351 and B.1.1.7 variants were reportedly recognized by nearly half of the unique spike-specific TCRs. Conclusions about previously exposed vaccinees are limited, since just five or six AZD1222 recipients were seropositive for SARS-CoV-2 at baseline. Because no day 14 peak-response samples were available, repertoires were characterized only after the peak T cell response. Participants were mostly white British and included more females than males, and it was suggested by the authors that clonal diversity may have been underestimated. The vaccine-associated CD4 TCRs covered the entire spike protein, and the dominant responses fell in regions 160-218 and 743-854. In the small 56-69-year group, the increase in depth fell short of significance, most likely because of low power. A significant rise in spike-specific TCR breadth and depth was observed after two AZD1222 doses relative to day 0 and relative to MenACWY recipients.

The sample's time point label is to be understood as: about 28 days (+/-7) after the second vaccine dose. AZD1222 recipients with second doses at about 4 weeks or about 12 weeks were pooled, because spike-specific TCR depth and breadth did not differ between schedules. Vaccinee samples were obtained from the UK trials COV001 and COV002, which included a single-blind randomized controlled phase 2/3 trial of AZD1222 (ChAdOx1 nCoV-19) in healthy adults. Trial participant PBMC samples were collected at day 0 and day 28 after the second dose for TCRbeta chain sequencing. The CDR3 regions of human TCRbeta chains were analyzed by immunosequencing. The authors' analysis ran thus. TCRs in the repertoires were matched against a reference library of SARS-CoV-2-specific TCRs that had been generated with the MIRA antigen-specificity platform. Breadth was defined as the fraction of unique TCRs that were SARS-CoV-2-associated. Depth was defined as the fraction of total T cells that were SARS-CoV-2-associated. Using the MIRA data, each spike-specific TCR was assigned both to the spike region to which the TCR was reactive and to a CD4 or CD8 class. Log10-transformed breadth and depth values were compared by one-way ANOVA with Sidak's multiple comparisons tests. TCRdb provides this immuneACCESS table in a form limited to in-frame rearrangements. Some clones are lacking; in checked studies, under half of them reflect an unresolved V gene, and why the rest are absent is not known. V and J calls and clone size come straight from that table; D and trimming were deduced from the DNA. The sample table contains about 150,000 clones; only one count was recorded for 85% to 90% of them. The top ten clones comprise just over 9% of the sample.

This clone was detected a few times. Its binding antigen is unknown. No quality values exist for individual bases; no much larger clone is one base distant. Via the germline V gene, CDR1 is LGHNA and CDR2 YNFKEQ. The cysteine opens and the phenylalanine closes a CDR3 of 15 amino acids. Solely the CDR3 DNA is kept, with 45 bases framed from the first base. Trimming takes 2 bases off V and 4 bases off J; junction bases not matched to a gene: 1. The sequence is built from TRBV4-2 and TRBJ2-2; TRBD2 matches 10 bases in the middle. The specimen comprised peripheral blood, sampled 28 days after the second AZD1222 dose. The receptor was isolated from an adult who received the AZD1222 COVID-19 vaccine. The base sequence is TGTGCCAGCAGCCAATCTAGCGGGGGCACCGGGGAGCTGTTTTTT. It translates as CASSQSSGGTGELFF.